The 14 T cell receptor beta chains below all came from one sample that was sequenced in a study of circulating CD8 cells and anti-PD-1 response in melanoma (dated by TCRdb to the early 2020s). The sequencer listed for this sample is NextSeq 500. TCR libraries were prepared from about 16 ng of total RNA with the QIAseq Immune Repertoire RNA Library Kit, Human TCR Panel. TCRdb ran its own pipeline on the public reads, namely fastp trimming at Q25 and MiXCR clone calling, and kept in-frame beta chains. One record per CDR3 amino acid sequence lists the most common genes and DNA. The sample table records a few hundred distinct CDR3 sequences; 9.9% of these occur just once. The ten most abundant clones make up 42% of the sample. A BD FACSAria II cell sorter was used to sort four subsets, defined by PD-1 and/or TIGIT, from live CD3+CD8+TCRalphabeta+ cells. This sample comprised CD8+ T cells from PBMCs, obtained at baseline or after one month of anti-PD-1 therapy (not recorded which). All receptors derive from a human donor with melanoma.

Within the sample, this clonotype is medium-sized (0.01 to 0.1%). V is TRBV19 and J is TRBJ2-7, with a possible D match to TRBD2 (7 bases). This CDR3 is built from 14 residues. The V gene lost 7 bases and the J gene lost 3 bases, with 16 bases spanning the gap. Germline-derived CDR1 and CDR2 are LNHDA and SQIVND (reference sequence). CDR3 coding DNA: TGTGCCAGTACCCCAACGGGGGGCATCTACGAGCAGTACTTC. This gives the protein CASTPTGGIYEQYF.

By share of the sample, this clonotype is large (0.1 to 1%). This chain joins TRBV27 and TRBJ1-1; possibly TRBD1 for D (5 bases). Germline V gives CDR1 MNHEY, CDR2 SMNVEV (reference sequence). V was cut by 5 bases and J by 1 base, with 8 bases left in between. The CDR3 loop spans 13 amino acids. The CDR3 reads CASSRTPNTEAFF. CDR3 DNA: TGTGCCAGCAGTCGGACACCGAACACTGAAGCTTTCTTT.

This clonotype is deemed large. V is TRBV28 and J is TRBJ2-7; D may be TRBD2 (5 bases). V lost 6 bases and J lost 0, with 21 bases in between. The CDR3 runs to 17 residues. Germline values: CDR1 MDHEN, CDR2 SYDVKM. CDR3 in DNA: TGTGCCAGCAGCAACGGACCCGGACTTAAGAGCTCCTACGAGCAGTACTTC. Amino acids: CASSNGPGLKSSYEQYF.

This clonotype is medium-sized by share. J is TRBJ2-7 and V is TRBV19, with 12 bases identical to TRBD2. The J segment lost 6 bases and the V segment lost 5 bases, leaving 14 bases of the junction unmatched. Per the germline V gene, CDR1 is LNHDA and CDR2 is SQIVND (reference sequence). The CDR3 extends over 17 amino acids. This CDR3 reads CASSGRQRTSGIVEQYF. CDR3 DNA sequence: TGTGCCAGTAGTGGAAGACAAAGGACTAGCGGGATCGTCGAGCAGTACTTC.

This clonotype is judged medium-sized (0.01 to 0.1%). The chain is built from TRBV29-1 and TRBJ2-3, with 7 positions matching TRBD2. CDR1 and CDR2 (germline): SQVTM, ANQGSEA. V lost 0 bases to trimming and J lost 3 bases; unmatched junction nucleotides: 6. This CDR3 spans 15 amino acids. CDR3 in amino acids: CSVEDAGDSTDTQYF. CDR3 sequence (DNA): TGCAGCGTTGAAGACGCGGGAGACTCGACAGATACGCAGTATTTT.

Concerning this clonotype itself: A much larger clonotype is one base distant, so this may be a read error. The chain joins TRBV19 to TRBJ2-3; no firm D call. This CDR3 comprises 16 residues. The V gene's germline CDR1 is LNHDA and CDR2 SQIVND (reference sequence). V shed 1 base and J shed 4 bases, with 15 bases lying between them. CDR3: CASSIGPTFSADTQYF. The DNA for the CDR3 is TGTGCCAGTAGTATAGGACCTACATTTTCGGCAGATACGCAGTATTTT.

By sample fraction, this clonotype is medium-sized. Written as DNA, the CDR3 is TGTGCCAGCTCACCCGTAGCGGGAGGGCTCACCTACAATGAGCAGTTCTTC. This gives the protein CASSPVAGGLTYNEQFF. This chain links TRBV18 with TRBJ2-1, with 11 bases aligning to TRBD2. Trimming removed 3 bases from V and 2 bases from J; junction bases left unmatched: 6. The CDR3 extends over 17 amino acids. Germline CDR1 reads KGHSH; CDR2 reads LQKENI.

By share of the sample, this clonotype is large (0.1 to 1%). This sequence joins TRBV18 and TRBJ2-7; TRBD1 matches 8 bases. CDR1 KGHSH and CDR2 LQKENI come from the germline V gene. This CDR3 is 16 amino acids long. Losses at the gene ends were 3 bases for V and 1 base for J; bases not matched to a gene: 8. CDR3 nucleotides: TGTGCCAGCTCACCGAAGGACAGGGCCGCTTCCTACGAGCAGTACTTC. It specifies CASSPKDRAASYEQYF. Combining the CDR3 with reference TRBV18 and TRBJ2-7 gives the whole variable domain NAGVMQNPRHLVRRRGQEARLRCSPMKGHSHVYWYRQLPEEGLKFMVYLQKENIIDESGMPKERFSAEFPKEGPSILRIQQVVRGDSAAYFCASSPKDRAASYEQYFGPGTRLTVT.

By sample fraction, this clonotype is large. This rearrangement joins TRBV29-1 to TRBJ1-2, with D maybe TRBD1 (5 bases). Germline CDR1 is SQVTM and CDR2 is ANQGSEA. There are 11 residues in the CDR3. The V and J ends lost 6 bases and 9 bases respectively, with 14 bases between them. The DNA of the CDR3 is TGCAGCGTGCCCGGGGCCGGGCGCTACACCTTC. Its translation is CSVPGAGRYTF.

By sample fraction, this clonotype is large (0.1 to 1%). The chain carries TRBV28 and TRBJ2-5; 8 bases fit TRBD1. Germline CDR1 is MDHEN and CDR2 is SYDVKM. The CDR3 is 17 amino acids. Germline trimming cut 5 bases from V and 2 bases from J; bases unmatched to any gene: 13. In DNA, the CDR3 is TGTGCCAGCAGTCTGCCGGACAGGGTCTGGCCGCAAGAGACCCAGTACTTC. Residues: CASSLPDRVWPQETQYF.

This clonotype is medium-sized. Compared with germline, one end of the junction differs, possibly owing to a read error. This chain uses TRBV5-5 with TRBJ2-7; perhaps TRBD2 as D (5 bases). The CDR3 contains 17 residues. CDR1 and CDR2 (germline): SGHKS, YYEKEE (reference sequence). DNA for the CDR3: TGTGCCAGCAGCTCGATTCCCGGGAACCTACTCTCCTACAAGCAGTACTTC. It yields the protein CASSSIPGNLLSYKQYF.

This clonotype counts as medium-sized. The chain employs TRBV19 and TRBJ2-7; D is uncertain. Looked up from germline, CDR1 is LNHDA and CDR2 is SQIVND (reference sequence). The CDR3 sequence is 15 residues long. Trimming shortened V by 7 bases and J by 2 bases, and 18 bases separated the two germline ends. CDR3 DNA: TGTGCCAGTAAACCCGCCTTGGGGTCTGCCTACGAGCAGTACTTC. Protein product: CASKPALGSAYEQYF. The variable domain in full, completed from reference TRBV19 and TRBJ2-7, reads DGGITQSPKYLFRKEGQNVTLSCEQNLNHDAMYWYRQDPGQGLRLIYYSQIVNDFQKGDIAEGYSVSREKKESFPLTVTSAQKNPTAFYLCASKPALGSAYEQYFGPGTRLTVT.

This clonotype counts as medium-sized. The chain has TRBV7-4 and TRBJ2-7; 11 positions agree with TRBD2. J gave up 2 bases and V 2 bases, and 2 bases lay outside the gene matches. There are 15 residues in the CDR3. The V gene's germline CDR1 is SGHVT and CDR2 SQSDAQ. The CDR3 loop reads CASSLHSGRAYEQYF. The CDR3 DNA follows: TGTGCCAGCAGCTTACATAGCGGGAGGGCCTACGAGCAGTACTTC.

This clonotype has more than one count but fewer than ten. The chain recombines TRBV19 with TRBJ2-1; 12 nucleotides agree with TRBD2. Germline V lookup: CDR1 LNHDA, CDR2 SQIVND (reference sequence). This CDR3 is 17 amino acids long. The V gene end was trimmed by 1 base and the J gene end by 7 bases; junction bases not matched to a gene: 8. CDR3 protein: CASSIVPSGRAGNEQFF. The DNA of the CDR3 is TGTGCCAGTAGTATAGTTCCTAGCGGGAGGGCCGGGAATGAGCAGTTCTTC.